The source of this TCR beta chain is a study of blood T cell repertoires in COVID-19. The wider study: Samples came from the United States, Italy and Spain, spanning acute and convalescent COVID-19.

The CDR3 length is 14 residues. Trimming cost V 0 bases and J 2 bases, with 8 bases left between them. CDR1 and CDR2 from the germline V gene are SGHRS and YFSETQ. Authors' processing steps: The assay estimated nucleated cells by amplifying reference gene primers. Generated by immunoSEQ multiplex PCR, the TCRdb table keeps only in-frame clones and is missing some. For V, J and clone size, that table is used; D and trimming come from the DNA. The sample comprises 250,000 or so clones, about 80% of which are singletons, and approximately 3.6% rests with the top ten. This clone has just one count. Categorization into cohorts depended on clinical history that participants reported.

The chain is built from TRBV5-1 and TRBJ1-1; D might be TRBD1 (5 bases). The receptor was derived from a man aged 50 or older who had recovered from COVID-19. Sequenced: PBMCs or T cells enriched from blood (not recorded which). DNA of the CDR3: TGCGCCAGCAGCTTGGGCACAGGCAACACTGAAGCTTTCTTT. Encoded protein: CASSLGTGNTEAFF.